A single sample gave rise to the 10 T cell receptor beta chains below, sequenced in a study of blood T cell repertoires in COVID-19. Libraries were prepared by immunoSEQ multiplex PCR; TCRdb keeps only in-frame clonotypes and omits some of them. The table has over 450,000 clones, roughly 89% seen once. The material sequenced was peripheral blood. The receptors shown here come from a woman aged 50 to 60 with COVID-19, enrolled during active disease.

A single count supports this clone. The CDR3, as DNA: TGTGCCAGCAGTTTTGGGCGGACAGGGGCCTACGAGCAGTACTTC. Translated: CASSFGRTGAYEQYF. The genes are TRBV27 and TRBJ2-7; TRBD1 aligns across 9 bases. Germline lookup yields CDR1 MNHEY and CDR2 SMNVEV (reference sequence). This CDR3 has 15 amino acids. After removal of 3 bases from V and 2 bases from J, the junction contained 5 bases not matched to a gene.

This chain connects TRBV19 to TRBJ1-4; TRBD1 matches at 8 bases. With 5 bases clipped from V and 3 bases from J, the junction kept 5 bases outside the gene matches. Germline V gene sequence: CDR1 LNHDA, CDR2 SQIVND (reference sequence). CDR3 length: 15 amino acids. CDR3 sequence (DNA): TGTGCCAGTAGTCCGCGACAGGGGCCTAATGAAAAACTGTTTTTT. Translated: CASSPRQGPNEKLFF.

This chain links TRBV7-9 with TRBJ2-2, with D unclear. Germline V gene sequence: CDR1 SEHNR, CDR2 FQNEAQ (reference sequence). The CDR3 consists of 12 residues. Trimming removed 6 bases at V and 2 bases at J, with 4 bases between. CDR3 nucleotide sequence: TGTGCCAGCAGGTCAAACACCGGGGAGCTGTTTTTT. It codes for CASRSNTGELFF.

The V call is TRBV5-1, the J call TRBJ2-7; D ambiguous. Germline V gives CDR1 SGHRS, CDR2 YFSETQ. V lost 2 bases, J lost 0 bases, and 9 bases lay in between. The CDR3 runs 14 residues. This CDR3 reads CASSFSWSSYEQYF. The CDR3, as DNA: TGCGCCAGCAGCTTTTCCTGGAGCTCCTACGAGCAGTACTTC.

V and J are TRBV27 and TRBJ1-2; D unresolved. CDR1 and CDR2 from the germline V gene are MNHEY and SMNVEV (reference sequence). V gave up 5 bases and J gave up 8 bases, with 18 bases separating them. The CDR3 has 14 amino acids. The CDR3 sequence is CASSPANSLGGYTF. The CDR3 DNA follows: TGTGCCAGCAGTCCAGCTAACTCTCTCGGGGGCTACACCTTC.

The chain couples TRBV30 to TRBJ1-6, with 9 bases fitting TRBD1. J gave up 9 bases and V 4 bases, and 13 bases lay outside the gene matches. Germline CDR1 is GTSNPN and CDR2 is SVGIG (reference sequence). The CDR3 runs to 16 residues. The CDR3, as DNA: TGTGCCTGGACCCGAACCCCGGACAGGGGAGGTTCACCCCTCCACTTT. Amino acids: CAWTRTPDRGGSPLHF.

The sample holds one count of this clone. This chain's CDR3 is CASSHAQGEDGYTF. As DNA, the CDR3 is TGTGCCAGCTCACACGCTCAGGGGGAGGATGGCTACACCTTC. The gene calls are TRBV18 and TRBJ1-2; 7 bases fit TRBD1. Germline V CDR1 and CDR2: KGHSH, LQKENI. The CDR3 contains 14 residues. V lost 4 bases and J lost 6; bases outside the gene matches: 8.

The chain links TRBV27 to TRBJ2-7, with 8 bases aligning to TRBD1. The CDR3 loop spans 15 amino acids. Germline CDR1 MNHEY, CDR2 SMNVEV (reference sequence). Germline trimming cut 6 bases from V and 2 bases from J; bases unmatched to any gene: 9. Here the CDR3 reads CASSPSGQAAYEQYF. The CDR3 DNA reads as TGTGCCAGCAGCCCCTCGGGACAGGCGGCCTACGAGCAGTACTTC.

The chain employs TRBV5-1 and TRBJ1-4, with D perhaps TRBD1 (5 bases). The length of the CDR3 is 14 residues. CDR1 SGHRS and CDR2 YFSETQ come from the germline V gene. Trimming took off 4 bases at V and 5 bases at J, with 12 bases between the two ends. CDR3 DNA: TGCGCCAGCAGCCCCCGGGGGTTGAATGAAAAACTGTTTTTT. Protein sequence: CASSPRGLNEKLFF.

The CDR3 DNA reads as TGTGCCAGCAGCTTACAGGGGGCGGTAGGAGAGACCCAGTACTTC. Protein: CASSLQGAVGETQYF. The gene calls are TRBV5-4 and TRBJ2-5; 9 bases fit TRBD1. J lost 4 bases, V lost 2 bases, and 6 bases had no gene match. Germline assignment: CDR1 SGHNT and CDR2 YYREEE (reference sequence). This CDR3 is built from 15 residues.